Listed here are 8 T cell receptor beta chains from one sample, sequenced in a study of Tregs in tolerant kidney transplant recipients. Sequenced by immunoSEQ multiplex PCR; TCRdb stores in-frame clones only, minus some. The sample has about 64,000 clones; 95% to 98% are singletons. The sequencing here drew on Tregs from blood, taken before the transplant. Every receptor here comes from a human donor who received a combined kidney and bone marrow transplant.

The chain joins TRBV15 to TRBJ1-3, with D unresolved. Germline V gene sequence: CDR1 LNHNV, CDR2 YYDKDF (reference sequence). The CDR3 is 15 residues long. V lost 0 bases and J lost 0, with 6 bases in between. This chain's CDR3 is CATSRDPGSGNTIYF. CDR3 DNA: TGTGCCACCAGCAGAGACCCCGGCTCTGGAAACACCATATATTTT.

The genes are TRBV5-1 and TRBJ2-7; 11 positions agree with TRBD2. Germline V gene sequence: CDR1 SGHRS, CDR2 YFSETQ. The CDR3 totals 16 residues. The trim removed 3 bases at V and 3 bases at J, leaving 8 bases unmatched. CDR3 protein: CASSYGRLAGSYEQYF. CDR3 in DNA: TGCGCCAGCAGCTACGGGCGACTAGCGGGAAGCTACGAGCAGTACTTC.

This sequence joins TRBV27 and TRBJ2-7; weak D call: TRBD1 (6 bases). Trimming cost V 4 bases and J 4 bases, with 14 bases left between them. Per germline, CDR1 MNHEY and CDR2 SMNVEV (reference sequence). CDR3 length equals 14 residues. CDR3 sequence (DNA): TGTGCCAGCAGTTCAAGACAGGTACCTTACGAGCAGTACTTC. Its protein product is CASSSRQVPYEQYF.

This sequence joins TRBV29-1 and TRBJ2-7; D might be TRBD2 (6 bases). The V gene's germline CDR1 is SQVTM and CDR2 ANQGSEA. V shed 4 bases and J shed 3 bases, with 16 bases lying between them. The length of the CDR3 is 14 residues. CDR3 in amino acids: CSVVSGVSNYEQYF. The CDR3 region has the DNA TGCAGCGTTGTTTCGGGGGTATCAAACTACGAGCAGTACTTC.

The chain is built from TRBV9 and TRBJ2-1; 10 nucleotides line up with TRBD2. Germline V lookup: CDR1 SGDLS, CDR2 YYNGEE. CDR3 size: 18 residues. The V segment lost 2 bases and the J segment 3 bases; nucleotides outside the gene matches: 11. CDR3 region: CASSVGVAGGYHYNEQFF. DNA of the CDR3: TGTGCCAGCAGCGTTGGGGTAGCGGGGGGTTATCACTACAATGAGCAGTTCTTC.

The CDR3 nucleotides are TGTGCCAGCAGCTCTTACTACGGGTCGAGGCTGTACGAGCAGTACTTC. This gives the protein CASSSYYGSRLYEQYF. The chain carries TRBV7-9 and TRBJ2-7; D gene ambiguous. With 4 bases removed from V and 4 bases from J, the gap between germline ends came to 20 bases. CDR3 length: 16 residues. Germline V gives CDR1 SEHNR, CDR2 FQNEAQ (reference sequence).

The chain carries TRBV5-4 and TRBJ2-7; 7 nucleotides align to TRBD2. Germline CDR1 is SGHNT and CDR2 is YYREEE (reference sequence). The CDR3 is 13 residues long. V shed 3 bases and J 3 bases; nucleotides not matched to a gene: 3. The CDR3 loop reads CASSSSGNYEQYF. As DNA, the CDR3 is TGTGCCAGCAGCTCGAGCGGGAACTACGAGCAGTACTTC.

V usage is TRBV30 and J usage is TRBJ1-3; tentatively, D is TRBD1 (5 bases). The V end lost 0 bases, the J end lost 10 bases, and 13 bases lay between the germline ends. The CDR3 totals 13 residues. The germline V gene encodes CDR1 GTSNPN and CDR2 SVGIG (reference sequence). CDR3 protein: CAWSVPGFTTIYF. The CDR3, as DNA: TGTGCCTGGAGTGTACCAGGGTTTACAACCATATATTTT.